Listed below are T cell receptor beta chains from one sample, sequenced in a study of blood T cells in healthy people across ages. TCRdb independently ran MiXCR on the 5' RACE reads; one entry per CDR3 protein. The table lists about 1.7 million distinct CDR3 sequences, 28% of them singletons. Sequencing used blood. These receptors were collected from a woman aged 25 to 39 in good health. Both conserved end residues are part of each CDR3. Each record gives: D gene, V gene, clone size, J gene, CDR3 protein, CDR3 DNA. A D gene is named only where the DNA matches it firmly. For some rows the clone size is stated as once, few or many, or as a class when expanded; others skip it.

>-|TRBV11-1|few|TRBJ2-1
CASSPGTPRDNEQFF
TGTGCCAGCAGCCCCGGGACCCCGCGAGACAATGAGCAGTTCTTC
>TRBD2|TRBV10-3|-|TRBJ2-7
CAISESGRGGEQYF
TGTGCCATCAGTGAGTCGGGGAGGGGTGGCGAGCAGTACTTC
>TRBD1|TRBV6-7|-|TRBJ2-6
CASSYSGTGYASGANVLTF
TGTGCCAGCAGTTATTCCGGGACAGGATACGCCTCTGGGGCCAACGTCCTGACTTTC
>-|TRBV28|-|TRBJ2-6
CASSCESGANVLTF
TGTGCCAGCAGTTGTGAATCTGGGGCCAACGTCCTGACTTTC
>-|TRBV12-3/TRBV12-4|many|TRBJ2-1
CASILALASYNEQFF
TGTGCCAGCATTCTGGCGCTAGCATCCTATAATGAGCAGTTCTTC
>TRBD2|TRBV2|few|TRBJ2-4
CASRRLTSDNEQYF
TGTGCCAGCAGACGACTTACTAGCGACAATGAGCAGTACTTC
>-|TRBV10-3|many|TRBJ2-3
CAISPGETTDTQYF
TGTGCCATCAGTCCGGGGGAAACCACAGATACGCAGTATTTT
>TRBD1|TRBV28|few|TRBJ1-2
CASSFSGTGSYGYTF
TGTGCCAGCAGTTTCTCCGGGACAGGGAGCTATGGCTACACCTTC
>-|TRBV5-1|few|TRBJ1-5
CASSLEQGHQPQHF
TGCGCCAGCAGCTTGGAACAGGGACATCAGCCCCAGCATTTT
>-|TRBV10-3|few|TRBJ1-6
CAISESDSYNSPLHF
TGTGCCATCAGTGAGTCGGACAGTTATAATTCACCCCTCCACTTT
>-|TRBV20-1|-|TRBJ2-5
CSASAEGETQYF
TGCAGTGCTAGTGCTGAAGGGGAGACCCAGTACTTC
>-|TRBV11-2|-|TRBJ2-2
CASSLVRVRTGELFF
TGTGCCAGCAGCTTAGTCCGGGTAAGGACCGGGGAGCTGTTTTTT
>-|TRBV4-1|-|TRBJ1-1
CASSQVGRMNTEAFF
TGCGCCAGCAGCCAAGTAGGCAGGATGAACACTGAAGCTTTCTTT
>-|TRBV20-1|many|TRBJ2-5
CSARDLGVQRQYF
TGCAGTGCTAGAGATCTTGGGGTCCAGAGGCAGTACTTC
>-|TRBV6-2/TRBV6-3|-|TRBJ1-2
CASSYSGLFPTNYGYTF
TGTGCCAGCAGTTACTCGGGATTGTTTCCCACAAACTATGGCTACACCTTC
>-|TRBV7-9|many|TRBJ2-7
CAGSRTATYEQYF
TGTGCCGGGAGCAGGACAGCCACCTACGAGCAGTACTTC
>TRBD2|TRBV28|few|TRBJ2-4
CASRWTSGGAIQYF
TGTGCCAGCAGGTGGACTAGCGGGGGGGCGATTCAGTACTTC
>-|TRBV18|few|TRBJ2-7
CASSASPVYEQYF
TGTGCCAGCTCAGCTAGCCCAGTATACGAGCAGTACTTC
>-|TRBV10-3|few|TRBJ2-3
CAISESEAGTDTQYF
TGTGCCATCAGTGAGTCGGAAGCGGGCACAGATACGCAGTATTTT
>TRBD1|TRBV7-9|few|TRBJ2-1
CASSPGDRGAWNEQFF
TGTGCCAGCAGCCCCGGAGACAGGGGAGCTTGGAATGAGCAGTTCTTC
>TRBD1|TRBV20-1|few|TRBJ2-7
CSAPGTGYEQYF
TGCAGTGCGCCCGGGACAGGCTACGAGCAGTACTTC
>-|TRBV20-1|-|TRBJ2-3
CSAIPTPGTQYF
TGCAGTGCTATCCCTACCCCGGGTACGCAGTATTTT
>-|TRBV12-3/TRBV12-4|-|TRBJ2-7
CAIRAGRILDEQYF
TGTGCCATCAGGGCCGGACGGATATTGGACGAGCAGTACTTC
>-|TRBV30|few|TRBJ2-4
CAWSVGGTVQDIQYF
TGTGCCTGGAGTGTAGGGGGAACCGTCCAGGACATTCAGTACTTC
>-|TRBV12-5|few|TRBJ1-2
CASGLDSGGYTF
TGTGCTAGTGGTTTGGACTCCGGTGGCTACACCTTC
>-|TRBV20-1|few|TRBJ2-5
CSASGTLHQETQYF
TGCAGTGCTAGCGGGACACTTCATCAAGAGACCCAGTACTTC
>-|TRBV5-1|-|TRBJ2-3
CASPSVGSGDTDTQYF
TGCGCCAGCCCTTCCGTTGGATCGGGAGACACAGATACGCAGTATTTT
>-|TRBV30|-|TRBJ1-1
CAWSRLGGAGEAFF
TGTGCCTGGAGCCGCCTTGGGGGGGCTGGTGAAGCTTTCTTT
>-|TRBV5-1|many|TRBJ2-1
CASSLEGTAYNEQFF
TGCGCCAGCAGCTTGGAGGGGACGGCCTACAATGAGCAGTTCTTC
>TRBD1|TRBV29-1|-|TRBJ1-1
CSVDLTGRITEAFF
TGCAGCGTTGATCTGACAGGGCGGATCACTGAAGCTTTCTTT
>-|TRBV6-6|few|TRBJ2-3
CASSRPGAGLKDTQYF
TGTGCCAGCAGCCGTCCCGGGGCGGGATTGAAAGATACGCAGTATTTT
>TRBD1|TRBV29-1|-|TRBJ2-7
CSAARDRGYEQYF
TGCAGCGCGGCCCGGGACAGGGGTTACGAGCAGTACTTC
>-|TRBV20-1|-|TRBJ1-6
CSALLAANSPLHF
TGCAGTGCTCTGTTGGCGGCTAATTCACCCCTCCACTTT
>-|TRBV6-2/TRBV6-3|many|TRBJ2-7
CASILREASYEQYF
TGTGCCAGCATTCTCCGAGAGGCTAGCTACGAGCAGTACTTC
>-|TRBV7-6|-|TRBJ2-4
CASSSWTNDEQYF
TGTGCCAGCAGCTCCTGGACTAACGATGAGCAGTACTTC
>-|TRBV5-1|many|TRBJ2-3
CASSVSTDTQYF
TGTGCCAGCAGCGTTAGCACAGATACGCAGTATTTT